The 29 T cell receptor beta chains below were found in one sample sequenced in a study of cytomegalovirus exposure and HLA in healthy donors. PCR was performed using 60 Vbeta and 13 Jbeta primers. Clones were read by immunoSEQ multiplex PCR, and TCRdb kept only the in-frame ones, dropping some. The sample shows approximately 150,000 clones, around three quarters of them seen only once. Sequenced material: PBMCs. These receptors all come from a woman between 35 and 50 years old in good health and CMV-seronegative.

V is TRBV11-2 and J is TRBJ2-1, with D possibly TRBD2 on 6 matching bases. The CDR3 runs to 15 residues. CDR1 and CDR2 from the germline V gene are SGHAT and FQNNGV. The ends were cut back, 1 base at V and 3 bases at J, with 10 bases in the middle. The CDR3 protein is CASSLAGVIYNEQFF. In nucleotides, the CDR3 is TGTGCCAGCAGCTTAGCGGGGGTGATCTACAATGAGCAGTTCTTC.

This clone was seen a handful of times. The CDR3 region has the DNA TGTGCCAGCAGAAGTCCGGGGATTGAAGCTTTCTTT. Translation: CASRSPGIEAFF. The gene calls are TRBV6-1 and TRBJ1-1, with D uncertain. Germline lookup yields CDR1 MNHNS and CDR2 SASEGT. The CDR3 consists of 12 residues. Trimming removed 6 bases at V and 7 bases at J, with 12 bases between.

The chain has TRBV28 and TRBJ1-1; perhaps TRBD1 as D (5 bases). CDR1 is MDHEN, CDR2 SYDVKM, per germline. This CDR3 contains 15 residues. V shed 6 bases and J shed 3 bases, with 17 bases lying between them. The CDR3 spells CASSSPGGGDTEAFF. The CDR3 DNA is TGTGCCAGCAGCAGCCCCGGAGGAGGGGACACTGAAGCTTTCTTT. Variable domain in full (rest from reference TRBV28 and TRBJ1-1): DVKVTQSSRYLVKRTGEKVFLECVQDMDHENMFWYRQDPGLGLRLIYFSYDVKMKEKGDIPEGYSVSREKKERFSLILESASTNQTSMYLCASSSPGGGDTEAFFGQGTRLTVV.

The chain employs TRBV6-4 and TRBJ2-2, with 10 bases that match TRBD2. The CDR3 loop spans 16 amino acids. The J segment lost 3 bases and the V segment lost 1 base, leaving 2 bases of the junction unmatched. Germline CDR1 and CDR2: MRHNA and SNTAGT. The CDR3 DNA sequence: TGTGCCAGCAGTGACTGGACTAGCGGCTACACCGGGGAGCTGTTTTTT. Amino acids: CASSDWTSGYTGELFF.

This clone was counted a few times. The V gene is TRBV10-3, the J gene TRBJ2-2; D perhaps matches TRBD1 (5 bases). Trimming pared 5 bases from V and 1 base from J, leaving 8 bases between. Germline V gene sequence: CDR1 ENHRY, CDR2 SYGVKD. CDR3 length equals 14 residues. In DNA form, the CDR3 reads TGTGCCATCAGTCAACAGGAGAACACCGGGGAGCTGTTTTTT. Its protein product is CAISQQENTGELFF.

This clone has a count of ten or more. The chain carries TRBV18 and TRBJ1-1, with 7 bases that match TRBD1. This CDR3 contains 14 residues. Germline CDR1 and CDR2: KGHSH and LQKENI. Trimming took 8 bases from V and 0 from J; bases not matched to a gene: 6. This CDR3 is CASAPGQLNTEAFF. The CDR3 nucleotides are TGTGCCAGCGCCCCGGGACAGCTGAACACTGAAGCTTTCTTT. The whole variable domain, remainder taken from reference TRBV18 and TRBJ1-1, is NAGVMQNPRHLVRRRGQEARLRCSPMKGHSHVYWYRQLPEEGLKFMVYLQKENIIDESGMPKERFSAEFPKEGPSILRIQQVVRGDSAAYFCASAPGQLNTEAFFGQGTRLTVV.

This clone occurred once. The chain couples TRBV5-1 to TRBJ2-3; 7 nucleotides match TRBD2. CDR1 is SGHRS and CDR2 is YFSETQ in the germline V gene. CDR3 length: 17 amino acids. Trimming at V came to 4 bases and at J to 9 bases, leaving 20 bases not matched to a gene. This CDR3 reads CASSPKIRGAGPPTQYF. The DNA for the CDR3 is TGCGCCAGCAGCCCCAAGATACGGGGAGCGGGACCGCCAACGCAGTATTTT.

The chain joins TRBV5-6 to TRBJ1-3; tentative D call: TRBD1 (6 bases). The CDR3 runs 16 residues. V dropped 1 base and J dropped 0 bases, with 11 bases sitting between them. Per the germline V gene, CDR1 is SGHDT and CDR2 is YYEEEE. The CDR3 reads CASSLRGLFSGNTIYF. CDR3 nucleotides: TGTGCCAGCAGCTTGAGGGGGTTATTCTCTGGAAACACCATATATTTT.

The chain links TRBV5-1 to TRBJ1-1; D unresolved. The CDR3 totals 14 residues. Trimming cost V 0 bases and J 2 bases, with 8 bases left between them. CDR1 and CDR2 from the germline V gene are SGHRS and YFSETQ. The CDR3 nucleotides are TGCGCCAGCAGCTTGGGGGAGGTAAACACTGAAGCTTTCTTT. This gives the protein CASSLGEVNTEAFF.

This clone was counted between two and nine times. V is TRBV7-9 and J is TRBJ1-3; D gene ambiguous. CDR3 length equals 15 residues. The V end was cut by 4 bases, the J end by 0 bases, with 10 bases between. Germline values: CDR1 SEHNR, CDR2 FQNEAQ (reference sequence). CDR3 sequence reads: CASSSLATSGNTIYF. CDR3 DNA sequence: TGTGCCAGCAGCTCTTTGGCCACCTCTGGAAACACCATATATTTT.

The chain has TRBV5-1 and TRBJ1-6; possible D gene TRBD1, 6 bases. The germline V and J ends were trimmed by 0 bases and 4 bases, with 14 bases remaining between them. The CDR3 consists of 17 residues. Germline V gives CDR1 SGHRS, CDR2 YFSETQ. This chain's CDR3 is CASSLAGRGAYNSPLHF. CDR3 coding DNA: TGCGCCAGCAGCTTGGCGGGCCGGGGGGCTTATAATTCACCCCTCCACTTT.

The CDR3 DNA sequence: TGTGCCAGCAGCCCGCGTATATCCGGGGTGTCTGAGAACACTGAAGCTTTCTTT. The encoded protein is CASSPRISGVSENTEAFF. The rearrangement joins TRBV11-2 to TRBJ1-1, with D unresolved. This CDR3 comprises 18 residues. V shed 5 bases and J shed 1 base, with 23 bases lying between them. Germline CDR1 reads SGHAT; CDR2 reads FQNNGV.

CDR3 in DNA: TGTGCCAGCAGCTACCAAATCCAGGGGGGACTCGATCAGCCCCAGCATTTT. Translated: CASSYQIQGGLDQPQHF. The V call is TRBV7-9, the J call TRBJ1-5, with 7 bases matching TRBD1. Germline loops: CDR1 SEHNR, CDR2 FQNEAQ (reference sequence). This CDR3 region has 17 residues. V was clipped by 4 bases and J by 5 bases; unmatched bases: 14.

This clone is a singleton in its sample. The chain joins TRBV28 to TRBJ1-2, with 9 nucleotides matching TRBD1. Germline trimming cut 5 bases from V and 5 bases from J; bases unmatched to any gene: 9. CDR3 length: 15 residues. Germline CDR1 is MDHEN and CDR2 is SYDVKM. This chain's CDR3 is CASSTTGQGGYGYTF. CDR3 coding DNA: TGTGCCAGCAGTACCACGGGACAGGGTGGGTATGGCTACACCTTC.

The chain is built from TRBV6-5 and TRBJ1-4, with 8 bases that match TRBD1. The CDR3 loop spans 15 amino acids. After removal of 5 bases from V and 8 bases from J, the junction contained 10 bases not matched to a gene. Germline CDR1 is MNHEY and CDR2 is SVGAGI. DNA of the CDR3: TGTGCCAGCAGTCTCGAAGGACAGGGCGGGGAAAAACTGTTTTTT. As protein: CASSLEGQGGEKLFF.

The chain combines TRBV28 with TRBJ1-4, with D possibly matching TRBD1 (5 bases). V was cut by 5 bases and J by 7 bases, with 17 bases left in between. Germline lookup yields CDR1 MDHEN and CDR2 SYDVKM. The length of the CDR3 is 15 residues. Here the CDR3 DNA reads TGTGCCAGCAGTGTCCACCGGGGGGTTGGTGAAAAACTGTTTTTT. Its translation is CASSVHRGVGEKLFF.

The chain combines TRBV6-5 with TRBJ1-3; D is perhaps TRBD1 (5 bases). Germline V gene data show CDR1 as MNHEY and CDR2 as SVGAGI. The CDR3 totals 13 residues. The V and J ends lost 8 bases and 1 base respectively, with 9 bases between them. CDR3 bases: TGTGCCAGCCAAGACAGTTCTGGAAACACCATATATTTT. This translates into CASQDSSGNTIYF.

The chain uses TRBV6-1 and TRBJ2-5, with a weak D call TRBD2 (6 bases). The J call is uncertain, as TRBJ2-7 better fits the DNA end. Germline lookup yields CDR1 MNHNS and CDR2 SASEGT. The CDR3 loop spans 13 amino acids. CDR3 residues: CASRLASSYEQYF. The DNA for the CDR3 is TGTGCCAGCCGCCTAGCGTCCTCCTACGAGCAGTACTTC.

This clone is a singleton in its sample. CDR3 coding DNA: TGTGCCAGCAGGGAGCAGGGGGCAGGGAACACTGAAGCTTTCTTT. This codes for CASREQGAGNTEAFF. The chain is built from TRBV6-1 and TRBJ1-1, with 8 bases identical to TRBD1. The CDR3 is made up of 15 amino acids. The V gene end was trimmed by 6 bases and the J gene end by 1 base; junction bases not matched to a gene: 7. Germline V lookup: CDR1 MNHNS, CDR2 SASEGT.

This clone was seen once. The rearrangement uses TRBV2 and TRBJ1-4; D may be TRBD1 (6 bases). This CDR3 is 15 amino acids long. From germline, CDR1 is SNHLY and CDR2 FYNNEI. V was shortened by 6 bases and J by 7 bases, with 18 bases between the two germline ends. DNA for the CDR3: TGTGCCAGCAGCAGGGTAACAGGGTACGGTGAAAAACTGTTTTTT. Its protein product is CASSRVTGYGEKLFF.

This clone has a handful of counts. V gene TRBV15 combines with J gene TRBJ2-3; 8 bases agree with TRBD2. This CDR3 has 16 residues. Trimming cost V 4 bases and J 0 bases; bases outside gene matches: 6. Germline values: CDR1 LNHNV, CDR2 YYDKDF (reference sequence). The DNA of the CDR3 is TGTGCCACCAGCAAAAGACTAGCGACTAGCACAGATACGCAGTATTTT. Encoded protein: CATSKRLATSTDTQYF.

CDR3 in amino acids: CASRPTGEETQYF. CDR3 nucleotides: TGTGCCAGCAGGCCGACAGGGGAAGAGACCCAGTACTTC. The rearrangement links TRBV2 to TRBJ2-5; 8 positions match TRBD1. The V segment lost 6 bases and the J segment 3 bases; nucleotides outside the gene matches: 3. This CDR3 has 13 amino acids. Per germline, CDR1 SNHLY and CDR2 FYNNEI.

The CDR3 sequence: CASSSRVHQPQHF. DNA of the CDR3: TGTGCCAGCAGTTCCAGGGTACATCAGCCCCAGCATTTT. The chain uses TRBV27 and TRBJ1-5; possibly TRBD1 for D (5 bases). Germline CDR1 MNHEY, CDR2 SMNVEV (reference sequence). The CDR3 length is 13 residues. Trimming left V 4 bases short and J 5 bases short, with 9 bases between.

This clone was seen more than once but under ten times. The chain employs TRBV5-1 and TRBJ2-5; 7 positions match TRBD1. V shed 0 bases and J 5 bases; nucleotides not matched to a gene: 7. This CDR3 contains 15 residues. Per the germline V gene, CDR1 is SGHRS and CDR2 is YFSETQ. The CDR3 spells CASSLGQGRLETQYF. The CDR3, as DNA: TGCGCCAGCAGCTTGGGACAGGGTCGGTTGGAGACCCAGTACTTC. Looking up the rest from reference TRBV5-1 and TRBJ2-5 gives the full variable domain: KAGVTQTPRYLIKTRGQQVTLSCSPISGHRSVSWYQQTPGQGLQFLFEYFSETQRNKGNFPGRFSGRQFSNSRSEMNVSTLELGDSALYLCASSLGQGRLETQYFGPGTRLLVL.

The CDR3, as DNA: TGTGCCAGCAGCGAAGGACAGTTACTAAACTATGGCTACACCTTC. Translation gives CASSEGQLLNYGYTF. The gene calls are TRBV28 and TRBJ1-2, with TRBD1 as a possible D gene (6 bases). The germline V gene has CDR1 MDHEN and CDR2 SYDVKM. This CDR3 is 15 amino acids long. V was trimmed by 6 bases and J by 2 bases, leaving 16 bases between them.

The rearrangement links TRBV7-9 to TRBJ1-5; no firm D call. CDR1 is SEHNR and CDR2 is FQNEAQ in the germline V gene (reference sequence). The germline V and J ends were trimmed by 2 bases and 1 base, with 3 bases remaining between them. This CDR3 spans 13 amino acids. The CDR3 DNA reads TGTGCCAGCAGCTTATTAAGCAATCAGCCCCAGCATTTT. This sequence encodes CASSLLSNQPQHF.

The chain has TRBV6-4 and TRBJ1-1; 7 nucleotides agree with TRBD1. Germline CDR1 and CDR2: MRHNA and SNTAGT. This CDR3 comprises 18 residues. With V trimmed by 5 bases and J by 1 base, 16 bases remained unmatched. CDR3 in amino acids: CASSPPGQNPHGNTEAFF. In nucleotides, the CDR3 is TGTGCCAGCAGTCCCCCGGGACAGAACCCCCACGGGAACACTGAAGCTTTCTTT.

The chain recombines TRBV7-8 with TRBJ2-7; D not resolved. Germline loops: CDR1 SGHVS, CDR2 FQNEAQ. The germline V and J ends were trimmed by 1 base and 0 bases, with 13 bases remaining between them. The CDR3 has 16 amino acids. CDR3 residues: CASSLDATEISYEQYF. The CDR3 DNA reads as TGTGCCAGCAGCTTAGATGCGACTGAGATCTCCTACGAGCAGTACTTC.

The chain joins TRBV7-8 to TRBJ1-2; 11 positions match TRBD1. The CDR3 has 19 residues. V trimming: 4 bases; J trimming: 0 bases; junction bases outside the gene matches: 13. The germline V gene encodes CDR1 SGHVS and CDR2 FQNEAQ. CDR3 protein: CASSSYPRTGGASNYGYTF. CDR3 bases: TGTGCCAGCAGCTCATATCCCAGGACAGGGGGCGCGTCTAACTATGGCTACACCTTC.